The clone carrying this T cell receptor (beta chain) was seen many times. The antigen remains unidentified. A single record per CDR3 protein comes from TCRdb applying MiXCR to the 5' RACE reads. The sample records some 250,000 distinct CDR3 sequences, approximately 10% being singletons. These data are taken from a study of T-cell memory formation after mild COVID-19. The CDR3 loop spans 14 amino acids. Germline CDR1 is SGHRS and CDR2 is YFSETQ. The V end lost 0 bases, the J end lost 7 bases, and 11 bases lay between the germline ends. General study findings and limits: Largely, contracting CD4+ clones fell within CM and EM, and contracting CD8+ clones within EMRA. Cross-reactive memory appears to have joined, as suggested by some responding clones showing up in pre-infection memory.

The genes are TRBV5-1 and TRBJ2-1; D may correspond to TRBD1 or TRBD2 (5 bases each). The sequence came from a man aged 18 to 29 who had mild COVID-19 (a few samples of this study predate the infection). Cell type and time point are not known. Sequencing input: PBMCs or a T cell subset sorted from them (not recorded which). In DNA, the CDR3 is TGCGCCAGCAGCTTGGCCGGGACGCCGAATGAGCAGTTCTTC. Its protein is CASSLAGTPNEQFF.